This TCR beta chain was sequenced for a study of blood T cells in healthy people across ages. Alongside a J-beta primer mix, a sample-barcoded 5' primer served in a second PCR lasting about 7 to 12 cycles. TCRdb processed the 5' RACE reads anew with MiXCR; each CDR3 protein has one entry. The table lists approximately 700,000 distinct CDR3 sequences, roughly 30% of them singletons. This clonotype was recorded a few times. Peripheral blood from each donor was collected in a volume of approximately 9.5 milliliters. Each sample used at least 7 million PBMCs. Germline V CDR1 and CDR2: SGHVS, FNYEAQ. This CDR3 spans 14 amino acids. With 6 bases removed from V and 5 bases from J, the gap between germline ends came to 13 bases.

Material: blood. The chain is built from TRBV7-6 and TRBJ1-4, with D possibly TRBD1 on 6 matching bases. The clonotype originates from an elderly woman in good health. CDR3 residues: CASRTQGRNEKLFF. The CDR3, as DNA: TGTGCCAGCAGGACACAGGGACGAAATGAAAAACTGTTTTTT.